The next 11 T cell receptor beta chains were all read from a single sample in a study of cytomegalovirus exposure and HLA in healthy donors. PCR used 60 Vbeta primers and 13 Jbeta primers. TCRdb's table, derived via immunoSEQ multiplex PCR, lists solely in-frame clones and lacks some. The sample gives 140,000 to 150,000 clones, 82% of which show up once; under 10% is in the top ten. The source material was PBMCs. The receptors originated from a woman in her fifties or sixties in good health and CMV-seropositive.

DNA for the CDR3: TGTGCCAGCAGCTTAGGGCTAGCGCTAAGCACAGATACGCAGTATTTT. It specifies CASSLGLALSTDTQYF. The chain has TRBV7-3 and TRBJ2-3, with a possible D match to TRBD2 (6 bases). In germline, CDR1 is SGHTA, CDR2 FQGTGA. Trimming left V 2 bases short and J 0 bases short, with 12 bases between. The CDR3 consists of 16 residues. The full variable domain, rest sourced from reference TRBV7-3 and TRBJ2-3, is GAGVSQTPSNKVTEKGKYVELRCDPISGHTALYWYRQSLGQGPEFLIYFQGTGAADDSGLPNDRFFAVRPEGSVSTLKIQRTERGDSAVYLCASSLGLALSTDTQYFGPGTRLTVL.

The chain carries TRBV4-2 and TRBJ1-2; 8 bases match TRBD1. CDR1 is LGHNA and CDR2 is YNFKEQ in the germline V gene. J gave up 2 bases and V 1 base, and 6 bases lay outside the gene matches. The CDR3 is 16 amino acids. This CDR3 is CASSQVGGQANYGYTF. CDR3 in DNA: TGTGCCAGCAGCCAAGTTGGGGGACAGGCAAACTATGGCTACACCTTC.

This chain connects TRBV19 to TRBJ2-7; 11 nucleotides match TRBD2. The CDR3 loop spans 14 amino acids. CDR1 is LNHDA, CDR2 SQIVND, per germline (reference sequence). Germline trimming cut 5 bases from V and 4 bases from J; bases unmatched to any gene: 4. This chain's CDR3 is CASSLGLAVYEQYF. Written as DNA, the CDR3 is TGTGCCAGTAGTTTGGGACTAGCGGTATACGAGCAGTACTTC.

The chain couples TRBV28 to TRBJ2-7; 10 nucleotides match TRBD2. After removal of 5 bases from V and 5 bases from J, the junction contained 12 bases not matched to a gene. Germline loops: CDR1 MDHEN, CDR2 SYDVKM. There are 16 residues in the CDR3. The DNA for the CDR3 is TGTGCCAGCAGTCTACGACTAGCGGGCCCACGGGACGAGCAGTACTTC. Encoded protein: CASSLRLAGPRDEQYF.

The chain joins TRBV10-3 to TRBJ2-7; the match to TRBD2 covers 8 bases. Looked up from germline, CDR1 is ENHRY and CDR2 is SYGVKD. After removal of 6 bases from V and 7 bases from J, the junction contained 14 bases not matched to a gene. This CDR3 is built from 15 residues. The chain's CDR3 is CAIRAQTGGPREQYF. CDR3 DNA: TGTGCCATCAGGGCTCAGACGGGAGGGCCAAGGGAGCAGTACTTC.

This chain joins TRBV4-1 and TRBJ2-1, with 12 bases lining up with TRBD2. The CDR3 is 16 residues long. Germline V gives CDR1 MGHRA, CDR2 YSYEKL. The junction had 4 bases not matched to a gene; V was cut back by 2 bases and J by 5 bases. CDR3 bases: TGCGCCAGCAGCCAACAGGCTAGCGGGAGGGACAATGAGCAGTTCTTC. Its translation is CASSQQASGRDNEQFF.

The chain couples TRBV5-6 to TRBJ2-5, with a possible D match to TRBD1 (5 bases). Germline CDR1 SGHDT, CDR2 YYEEEE. CDR3 length: 15 amino acids. The V and J ends lost 5 bases and 4 bases respectively, with 18 bases between them. The CDR3 sequence: CASRQWGRRLETQYF. The DNA of the CDR3 is TGTGCCAGCAGGCAGTGGGGCCGTAGGTTAGAGACCCAGTACTTC. Complete variable domain (other parts from reference TRBV5-6 and TRBJ2-5): DAGVTQSPTHLIKTRGQQVTLRCSPKSGHDTVSWYQQALGQGPQFIFQYYEEEERQRGNFPDRFSGHQFPNYSSELNVNALLLGDSALYLCASRQWGRRLETQYFGPGTRLLVL.

J is TRBJ2-5 and V is TRBV10-3; TRBD2 aligns across 12 bases. In germline, CDR1 is ENHRY, CDR2 SYGVKD. The CDR3 has 14 amino acids. V trimming: 6 bases; J trimming: 2 bases; junction bases outside the gene matches: 1. Here the CDR3 reads CAIRLAGGQETQYF. The CDR3 DNA follows: TGTGCCATCAGACTAGCGGGAGGTCAAGAGACCCAGTACTTC.

The table lists this clone with a count of one. This rearrangement joins TRBV28 to TRBJ2-1; TRBD2 might be the D (6 bases). The CDR3 runs to 17 residues. Trimming pared 2 bases from V and 6 bases from J, leaving 20 bases between. The V gene's germline CDR1 is MDHEN and CDR2 SYDVKM. CDR3 coding DNA: TGTGCCAGCAGTTTACCCAGAAGGGACTTCAGGGTCAATGAGCAGTTCTTC. Protein product: CASSLPRRDFRVNEQFF.

The chain couples TRBV10-3 to TRBJ2-3, with TRBD2 identical over 10 bases. This CDR3 has 17 amino acids. Germline-derived CDR1 and CDR2 are ENHRY and SYGVKD. Trimming took 10 bases from V and 2 from J; bases not matched to a gene: 15. The CDR3 DNA follows: TGTGCCACCAAGGGACAGCCACTAGCGGGGACCACAGATACGCAGTATTTT. It is translated as CATKGQPLAGTTDTQYF.

The gene calls are TRBV27 and TRBJ2-7, with 8 bases identical to TRBD1. Germline V lookup: CDR1 MNHEY, CDR2 SMNVEV (reference sequence). This CDR3 is built from 15 residues. V shed 2 bases, J shed 5 bases, and the junction held 8 bases outside the gene matches. In DNA form, the CDR3 reads TGTGCCAGCAGTTTAGTCCAGGGGGCGCGGGACGAGCAGTACTTC. This translates into CASSLVQGARDEQYF.